This T cell receptor (beta chain) stems from a study of blood T cell repertoires in COVID-19. At the level of the study: Sites in the United States, Italy and Spain provided acute and convalescent COVID-19 samples. The analysed material was cDNA or gDNA that came from T cells, B-cell-depleted T cells, or PBMCs.

Trimming cost V 2 bases and J 4 bases; bases outside gene matches: 4. The CDR3 consists of 15 residues. Germline CDR1 ENHRY, CDR2 SYGVKD. Under the authors' procedure: Amplified reference gene primers provided the basis for estimating nucleated cell counts. Method: immunoSEQ multiplex PCR; TCRdb's copy keeps in-frame clones and lacks some. The D gene and trimming were derived from the DNA, and the V and J assignments and clone size from that table. This table has 130,000 to 150,000 clones, around nine tenths appearing once. The origin of this receptor is a middle-aged woman with acute or convalescent COVID-19. The chain is built from TRBV10-3 and TRBJ1-5; 8 nucleotides agree with TRBD1. The sequenced sample was peripheral blood. CDR3 region: CAISERGQVNQPQHF. For the CDR3, the DNA is TGTGCCATCAGTGAGAGGGGACAGGTGAATCAGCCCCAGCATTTT.